The source of this T cell receptor (beta chain) is a study of spatial heterogeneity in lung cancer (dated by TCRdb to the late 2010s). General notes on the study: Beta-chain transcripts were consistently detected in greater numbers than alpha-chain transcripts, which likely reflects a higher abundance of beta-chain transcripts. In the raw uncorrected reads, each unique combination of TCR and UMI appeared more than ten times on average. The study quantitatively compared TCR alpha and beta repertoires across multiple tumor regions, matched nontumor lung and blood in non-small cell lung cancer. The study linked features of the TCR repertoire to counts of nonsynonymous mutations, which were determined by whole-exome sequencing of tumor tissue. Both alpha and beta chains were TCR-sequenced in hundreds of tumor regions, around 64 matched nontumor lung samples and some 56 PBMC samples obtained at surgery.

The library was obtained by 5' RACE. Sequencing took place on a NextSeq 500. To allow correction of PCR and sequencing errors, the TCR library protocol tagged every TCR cDNA molecule with a unique molecular identifier. For the original study's pipeline: Decombinator tools were used for TCR identification, UMI-based error correction and CDR3 extraction. TCRs above a frequency of 2 per 1,000, corresponding to the top 1% of the tumor frequency distribution, were defined as expanded. Each repertoire was subsampled 100 times to 5,000 TCRs, after which Renyi diversity was computed with the R vegan package. CDR3 similarity networks were built from amino acid triplet string-kernel similarity, with CDR3s being connected when pairwise similarity was above 0.82. TCRdb reprocessed the public reads (quality trimming at Q25 with fastp, clone calling with MiXCR) and kept in-frame beta chains. Each CDR3 protein gets just one entry, which takes the most common genes and DNA from the rows behind it. TCRdb, not the authors, supplied the V and J calls. This sample has roughly 48,000 distinct CDR3 sequences in its table, and 5.3% of those were observed once. The top ten hold approximately 10% of the sample.

This clonotype showed up many times. Its antigen is still unknown. Per-base quality was not reported, and no clone a single base away is much larger than it. What the authors observed across the whole study: Ubiquitous expanded tumor TCRs showed up in blood more often at tumor resection than at routine follow-up. Confirming at a functional level the hypothesis that regional TCRs recognize regional mutations was considered to require additional single-cell paired TCR alpha and beta sequencing.

A distance of 19 bases separates the germline ends of V and J, which lose 4 bases and 4 bases respectively. From a lookup of the germline V gene, CDR1 and CDR2 are SGHAT and FQNNGV. The CDR3, cysteine through phenylalanine, is 17 amino acids long. The only DNA kept is the CDR3, 51 bases in frame from the first base. The time point label, as the study defines it: sample taken at primary tumor resection. Without any cell sorting, TCR sequencing was performed on whole RNA extracted either from tumor and nontumor lung tissue or from cryopreserved PBMC samples. The donors were some 70 patients from the lung TRACERx cohort who had early-stage, untreated non-small cell lung cancer. Only patients for whom sufficient RNA was available from at least two tumor regions were selected for TCR sequencing.

This TCR was recovered from a male donor with early-stage non-small cell lung cancer. The chain links TRBV11-2 with TRBJ2-2; possibly the D gene is TRBD1, per 6 matching bases. Sample: PBMCs, taken at surgery. The DNA sequence is given as TGTGCCAGCAGCTCAACCCCGGACAGTAGAGGCACCGGGGAGCTGTTTTTT. Its translation is CASSSTPDSRGTGELFF.